The source of this T cell receptor beta chain is a study of T cells in lung cancer brain metastases. Study outcomes and limitations: Most clones were lesion-specific, with limited overlap between paired lesions (mean Morisita index approximately 0.21).

In regard to this clone: Its antigen is still unknown.

Profiling relied on immunoSEQ multiplex PCR, and the TCRdb table lists in-frame clones only, not all of them. In the table there are 3,500 or so clones, 86% of which are singletons. Germline V gene sequence: CDR1 SEHNR, CDR2 FQNEAQ (reference sequence). The V end was cut by 5 bases, the J end by 8 bases, with 18 bases between. The CDR3 runs to 14 residues. Patients had either synchronous oligometastatic disease or delayed solitary brain metastasis recurrence. The TCR originated in a woman aged 45-65 years with non-small cell lung cancer. The sequenced sample consisted of tumor tissue from the primary lung tumor. This chain links TRBV7-9 with TRBJ1-2; TRBD1 is a possible D gene (5 bases). The CDR3 spells CASSPSPGTAGYTF. In nucleotides, the CDR3 is TGTGCCAGCAGCCCATCACCCGGGACGGCGGGCTACACCTTC.